This TCR beta chain originates from a study of cytomegalovirus exposure and HLA in healthy donors. This clone appeared a few times. What it recognizes is unknown. Study results and caveats: The productive fraction for most TCR beta V segments was about 90% or about 30% in an earlier analysis.

With 60 Vbeta and 13 Jbeta primers, the PCR was carried out. The method was immunoSEQ multiplex PCR; TCRdb's version includes in-frame clones alone and lacks a portion of them. The table shows 90,000 to 120,000 clones, with around four fifths occurring only once. The CDR3 has 14 amino acids. Germline CDR1 is KGHSH and CDR2 is LQKENI. The ends were cut back, 6 bases at V and 6 bases at J, with 17 bases in the middle. Sequencing input: PBMCs. This receptor was obtained from a man between 25 and 39 years old in good health and CMV-seronegative. The chain has TRBV18 and TRBJ1-2; D gene uncertain. CDR3 amino acids: CASSLSGNFDGYTF. Here the CDR3 DNA reads TGTGCCAGCTCCCTGTCGGGGAACTTTGATGGCTACACCTTC.